Each of the 28 T cell receptor beta chains below was sequenced from the same sample in a study of T cells in Graves' hyperthyroidism and ophthalmopathy. TCR beta CDR3 regions were amplified from RNA. The HTBI primer set was used in a first-round RT-PCR of the TCR CDR3. TCRdb called the multiplex PCR reads again in MiXCR, with one record for every CDR3 protein. Of under 650,000 distinct CDR3 sequences listed, roughly 16% are singletons. Specimen: blood. Receptors originate from a woman aged 25-40 years with Graves' hyperthyroidism.

This clonotype was picked up a small number of times. The V gene is TRBV6-2 or TRBV6-3, the J gene TRBJ1-2, with 9 bases aligning to TRBD1. V lost 1 base and J lost 7; bases outside the gene matches: 7. The germline V gene encodes CDR1 MNHEY and CDR2 SVGEGT. This CDR3 has 15 residues. The CDR3 sequence is CASSYFTQGARGYTF. In DNA form, the CDR3 reads TGTGCCAGCAGTTACTTCACACAGGGGGCGCGTGGCTACACCTTC.

This clonotype came up many times. The chain recombines TRBV4-2 with TRBJ2-5, with D perhaps matching TRBD2 (5 bases). V lost 0 bases and J 2 bases, leaving 13 bases between the germline ends. Germline V gene sequence: CDR1 LGHNA, CDR2 YNFKEQ. The CDR3 spans 16 residues. The CDR3: CASSQDFGLKQETQYF. The CDR3 coding sequence is TGTGCCAGCAGCCAAGATTTCGGACTTAAACAAGAGACCCAGTACTTC.

Ten or more counts support this clonotype. The V and J genes are TRBV5-1 and TRBJ2-2; the D is unclear. Trimming left V 1 base short and J 4 bases short, with 8 bases between. The CDR3 consists of 14 residues. Germline lookup yields CDR1 SGHRS and CDR2 YFSETQ. In DNA form, the CDR3 reads TGCGCCAGCAGCTTGCTGGGTCGCACCGGGGAGCTGTTTTTT. It specifies CASSLLGRTGELFF.

Ten or more counts support this clonotype. The J gene is TRBJ1-2, the V gene TRBV20-1, with D maybe TRBD1 (5 bases). The CDR3 consists of 16 residues. Germline CDR1 DFQATT, CDR2 SNEGSKA (reference sequence). Trimming pared 0 bases from V and 3 bases from J, leaving 17 bases between. CDR3 protein: CSAREARVATYYGYTF. The CDR3 DNA reads as TGCAGTGCTAGAGAGGCCAGGGTGGCCACTTACTATGGCTACACCTTC.

Ten or more counts support this clonotype. The genes are TRBV7-8 and TRBJ1-3, with unresolved D. This CDR3 has 13 amino acids. Trimming removed 1 base from V and 4 bases from J, with 5 bases in between. CDR1 is SGHVS and CDR2 is FQNEAQ in the germline V gene. The CDR3 region has the DNA TGTGCCAGCAGCTTAGTACGAGGAAACACCATATATTTT. This codes for CASSLVRGNTIYF.

This clonotype was counted many times. The J gene is TRBJ2-7, the V gene TRBV20-1; D is possibly TRBD1 (5 bases). Germline CDR1 is DFQATT and CDR2 is SNEGSKA (reference sequence). Trimming left V 3 bases short and J 5 bases short, with 14 bases between. The CDR3 length is 13 residues. The CDR3 reads CSASPQGSHEQYF. The CDR3 DNA follows: TGCAGTGCTAGTCCCCAGGGTTCCCACGAGCAGTACTTC.

Only a few counts were recorded for this clonotype. This chain uses TRBV4-3 with TRBJ2-7; 7 positions agree with TRBD2. CDR3 size: 17 residues. V shed 0 bases, J shed 0 bases, and the junction held 8 bases outside the gene matches. Germline V gene lookup returns CDR1 LGHNA and CDR2 YSLEER. The DNA of the CDR3 is TGCGCCAGCAGCCAAGATTATGGGACTACCAGCTCCTACGAGCAGTACTTC. Translating it yields CASSQDYGTTSSYEQYF.

This clonotype was picked up many times. This chain connects TRBV6-1 to TRBJ2-7; no clear D. The V gene lost 3 bases and the J gene lost 3 bases, with 9 bases spanning the gap. Germline CDR1 is MNHNS and CDR2 is SASEGT. The CDR3 has 13 amino acids. The CDR3: CASSDPNSYEQYF. In DNA, the CDR3 is TGTGCCAGCAGTGACCCTAACAGCTACGAGCAGTACTTC.

This clonotype showed up many times. The rearrangement links TRBV7-2 to TRBJ2-2; 9 bases agree with TRBD1. The length of the CDR3 is 15 residues. Germline V gene sequence: CDR1 SGHTA, CDR2 FQGNSA. V trimming: 6 bases; J trimming: 3 bases; junction bases outside the gene matches: 5. Here the CDR3 DNA reads TGTGCCAGCAGACAAGACAGGGGGGACACCGGGGAGCTGTTTTTT. This gives the protein CASRQDRGDTGELFF. Complete variable domain (other parts from reference TRBV7-2 and TRBJ2-2): GAGVSQSPSNKVTEKGKDVELRCDPISGHTALYWYRQSLGQGLEFLIYFQGNSAPDKSGLPSDRFSAERTGGSVSTLTIQRTQQEDSAVYLCASRQDRGDTGELFFGEGSRLTVL.

V gene TRBV6-5 combines with J gene TRBJ1-4; D unresolved. The CDR3 is 14 residues long. Germline loops: CDR1 MNHEY, CDR2 SVGAGI. Trimming took off 2 bases at V and 3 bases at J, with 7 bases between the two ends. CDR3 loop: CASSYGRSNEKLFF. As DNA, the CDR3 is TGTGCCAGCAGTTACGGACGGTCTAATGAAAAACTGTTTTTT.

In this sample, this clonotype turned up a few times. Here the CDR3 reads CASSDTGHAGSEQYF. CDR3 DNA: TGTGCCAGCAGTGATACAGGTCATGCCGGATCCGAGCAGTACTTC. V gene TRBV6-1 combines with J gene TRBJ2-7; a possible D gene is TRBD1 (5 bases). This CDR3 is 15 amino acids long. The germline CDR1 and CDR2 sequences are MNHNS and SASEGT. Between the trimmed V and J ends, which lost 3 bases and 6 bases, there was a span of 18 bases.

The chain joins TRBV20-1 to TRBJ2-7, with 10 bases lining up with TRBD2. CDR3 length equals 14 residues. With 3 bases clipped from V and 3 bases from J, the junction kept 5 bases outside the gene matches. Looked up from germline, CDR1 is DFQATT and CDR2 is SNEGSKA (reference sequence). CDR3 in DNA: TGCAGTGCTAGGGGGCCTAGCGGGGGCTACGAGCAGTACTTC. Translated: CSARGPSGGYEQYF.

This clonotype has more than one count but fewer than ten. The chain employs TRBV19 and TRBJ2-1; D is unclear. In germline, CDR1 is LNHDA, CDR2 SQIVND (reference sequence). This CDR3 contains 15 residues. V lost 10 bases and J 9 bases, leaving 25 bases between the germline ends. For the CDR3, the DNA is TGTGCCACCGAGCCAGGATCTTTTATCTCTGGTGAGCAGTTCTTC. It encodes CATEPGSFISGEQFF.

This clonotype was seen a few times. This chain joins TRBV7-6 and TRBJ2-1; D might be TRBD1 or TRBD2, each matching 5 bases. This CDR3 has 15 amino acids. The germline V and J ends were trimmed by 2 bases and 4 bases, with 12 bases remaining between them. CDR1 and CDR2 from the germline V gene are SGHVS and FNYEAQ. The CDR3 DNA follows: TGTGCCAGCAGCTTATTGGGGGTCCTATACAATGAGCAGTTCTTC. It translates to CASSLLGVLYNEQFF.

There are many counts of this clonotype. This sequence joins TRBV11-1 and TRBJ2-5, with D tentatively TRBD2 (5 bases). The CDR3 is 13 amino acids. V was shortened by 5 bases and J by 2 bases, with 9 bases between the two germline ends. Germline CDR1 SGHAT, CDR2 FQDESV (reference sequence). This CDR3 reads CASSGGLQETQYF. CDR3 in DNA: TGTGCCAGCAGCGGAGGATTGCAAGAGACCCAGTACTTC.

This clonotype was observed a handful of times. The rearrangement joins TRBV27 to TRBJ1-1; 9 bases line up with TRBD1. This CDR3 spans 15 amino acids. Germline CDR1 reads MNHEY; CDR2 reads SMNVEV (reference sequence). Trimming took 5 bases from V and 5 from J; bases not matched to a gene: 9. The CDR3 protein is CASSGGQGRRTEAFF. The CDR3, as DNA: TGTGCCAGCAGTGGGGGACAGGGCCGTCGGACTGAAGCTTTCTTT.

Notes on this clonotype: A read error may account for a junction end that differs from germline. V and J are TRBV28 and TRBJ1-1; TRBD1 matches 9 bases. Germline CDR1 MDHEN, CDR2 SYDVKM. This CDR3 spans 15 amino acids. Here the CDR3 reads CANSSRDRVYTEAFF. The CDR3 DNA follows: TGTGCCAACAGTTCACGGGACAGGGTTTACACTGAAGCTTTCTTT.

The rearrangement uses TRBV28 and TRBJ2-3, with D possibly being TRBD2 (6 bases). Between the trimmed V and J ends, which lost 5 bases and 9 bases, there was a span of 18 bases. This CDR3 spans 14 amino acids. Per the germline V gene, CDR1 is MDHEN and CDR2 is SYDVKM. The CDR3 DNA reads as TGTGCCAGCAGTATTGGGACTGAGGGTTTGACGCAGTATTTT. It yields the protein CASSIGTEGLTQYF.

On this clonotype: This sequence may be a read error, since a much larger clone differs from it by one base. The chain carries TRBV7-2 and TRBJ1-6, with TRBD1 matching 7 bases. The CDR3 runs to 15 residues. The V gene's germline CDR1 is SGHTA and CDR2 FQGNSA. The CDR3 DNA follows: TGTGTCAGCAGCTACTCGGGACAGTACTCTTCACCCCTCCACTTT. It translates to CVSSYSGQYSSPLHF. Full variable domain (remainder filled in from reference TRBV7-2 and TRBJ1-6): GAGVSQSPSNKVTEKGKDVELRCDPISGHTALYWYRQSLGQGLEFLIYFQGNSAPDKSGLPSDRFSAERTGGSVSTLTIQRTQQEDSAVYLCVSSYSGQYSSPLHFGNGTRLTVT.

This clonotype was observed a few times. The J gene is TRBJ1-1, the V gene TRBV7-9, with D uncertain. The V gene lost 1 base and the J gene lost 7 bases, with 10 bases spanning the gap. The CDR3 extends over 13 amino acids. The germline gives CDR1 SEHNR, CDR2 FQNEAQ (reference sequence). CDR3 amino acids: CASSLGVGVEAFF. CDR3 nucleotide sequence: TGTGCCAGCAGCTTAGGGGTTGGGGTTGAAGCTTTCTTT.

This clonotype has a handful of counts. The V call is TRBV12-3 or TRBV12-4, the J call TRBJ1-1; D gene ambiguous. V was clipped by 3 bases and J by 7 bases, with 6 bases between them. This CDR3 is 11 amino acids long. The CDR3 DNA reads TGTGCCAGCAGTTTCAGCAGTGAAGCTTTCTTT. Its protein product is CASSFSSEAFF.

This clonotype has more than one count but fewer than ten. The chain has TRBV5-4 and TRBJ2-1, with a possible D match to TRBD2 (5 bases). The CDR3 extends over 15 amino acids. Germline V lookup: CDR1 SGHNT, CDR2 YYREEE (reference sequence). The V gene lost 1 base and the J gene lost 5 bases, with 13 bases spanning the gap. The DNA for the CDR3 is TGTGCCAGCAGCTTGTTTGAGGGCATACACAATGAGCAGTTCTTC. Translating gives CASSLFEGIHNEQFF. Using reference TRBV5-4 and TRBJ2-1 for the parts outside the CDR3, the full variable domain is ETGVTQSPTHLIKTRGQQVTLRCSSQSGHNTVSWYQQALGQGPQFIFQYYREEENGRGNFPPRFSGLQFPNYSSELNVNALELDDSALYLCASSLFEGIHNEQFFGPGTRLTVL.

This clonotype was counted at least ten times. The rearrangement links TRBV28 to TRBJ2-1, with 8 bases lining up with TRBD1. V lost 5 bases, J lost 2 bases, and 5 bases stayed unmatched. CDR3 size: 15 residues. Looked up from germline, CDR1 is MDHEN and CDR2 is SYDVKM. The CDR3 nucleotides read TGTGCCAGCAGTCCAGACAGGGGCCCCTACAATGAGCAGTTCTTC. Translating gives CASSPDRGPYNEQFF.

This clonotype has at least ten counts. The V and J genes are TRBV6-1 and TRBJ2-5, with D perhaps matching TRBD1 (6 bases). Deletions cut 5 bases from V and 4 bases from J, with 17 bases between. Germline loops: CDR1 MNHNS, CDR2 SASEGT. This CDR3 contains 15 residues. This CDR3 reads CASSNQGMRGETQYF. The CDR3 DNA reads as TGTGCCAGCAGTAACCAGGGGATGAGGGGAGAGACCCAGTACTTC.

The rearrangement uses TRBV9 and TRBJ2-3, with 12 bases identical to TRBD2. This CDR3 is 17 amino acids long. Per germline, CDR1 SGDLS and CDR2 YYNGEE. V lost 3 bases, J lost 3 bases, and 8 bases stayed unmatched. CDR3 in amino acids: CASSAPTSGRTTDTQYF. CDR3 bases: TGTGCCAGCAGCGCGCCGACTAGCGGGAGAACAACAGATACGCAGTATTTT.

This clonotype has at least ten counts. This chain joins TRBV20-1 and TRBJ2-1; 9 bases fit TRBD2. CDR1 is DFQATT, CDR2 SNEGSKA, per germline (reference sequence). The CDR3 is made up of 13 amino acids. V lost 6 bases, J lost 7 bases, and 7 bases stayed unmatched. The CDR3 spells CSAISGSQNEQFF. CDR3 nucleotides: TGCAGTGCCATTAGCGGGAGTCAGAATGAGCAGTTCTTC.

CDR3 DNA sequence: TGTGCCAGCAGCTTTCACGCCTCCTACGAGCAGTACTTC. It is translated as CASSFHASYEQYF. The rearrangement uses TRBV11-2 and TRBJ2-7; D is unresolved. Germline V gene lookup returns CDR1 SGHAT and CDR2 FQNNGV. The CDR3 extends over 13 amino acids. The V end was cut by 3 bases, the J end by 0 bases, with 6 bases between.

In its sample, this clonotype was seen many times. The CDR3 region is CASRPIAGTDNQPQHF. CDR3 coding DNA: TGTGCCAGCAGACCTATCGCCGGGACAGATAATCAGCCCCAGCATTTT. The chain employs TRBV6-1 and TRBJ1-5; 7 nucleotides match TRBD1. The germline CDR1 and CDR2 sequences are MNHNS and SASEGT. The CDR3 extends over 16 amino acids. V was clipped by 6 bases and J by 4 bases; unmatched bases: 12.